This TCR beta chain stems from a study of T cell changes during pregnancy in multiple sclerosis. Per the germline V gene, CDR1 is SGHNT and CDR2 is YENEEA. With 1 base clipped from V and 7 bases from J, the junction kept 0 bases outside the gene matches. The CDR3 sequence is 13 residues long. Some clones are missing from TCRdb's copy, which holds only in-frame ones; the method was immunoSEQ multiplex PCR. Of just under 100,000 clones in the sample, about 93% are singletons; the top ten hold less than 1%. The sequence came from a female donor with multiple sclerosis, enrolled in a pregnancy study. The chain couples TRBV11-3 to TRBJ2-1, with 8 bases lining up with TRBD1. The sequencing here drew on peripheral blood, taken after pregnancy. CDR3 residues: CASSLGTGNEQFF. The CDR3 bases are TGTGCCAGCAGCTTAGGGACAGGGAATGAGCAGTTCTTC. Full variable domain (rest looked up from reference TRBV11-3 and TRBJ2-1): EAGVVQSPRYKIIEKKQPVAFWCNPISGHNTLYWYLQNLGQGPELLIRYENEEAVDDSQLPKDRFSAERLKGVDSTLKIQPAELGDSAVYLCASSLGTGNEQFFGPGTRLTVL.